A single sample gave rise to the 29 T cell receptor beta chains below, sequenced in a study of blood T cell repertoires in COVID-19. TCRdb's copy holds only in-frame clones and misses some; the assay was immunoSEQ multiplex PCR. The data show 300,000 to 400,000 clones, with roughly 88% seen just once and 1.5% to 2% held by the top ten. The material sequenced was peripheral blood. The receptors were sampled from a woman in her twenties or thirties with COVID-19, enrolled during active disease.

The rearrangement links TRBV5-1 to TRBJ2-7, with TRBD1 as a possible D gene (6 bases). The V gene's germline CDR1 is SGHRS and CDR2 YFSETQ. V lost 4 bases and J 3 bases, leaving 26 bases between the germline ends. This CDR3 region has 18 residues. CDR3 in amino acids: CASSHDLRRFADSYEQYF. The CDR3 bases are TGCGCCAGCAGCCACGATTTGAGACGGTTTGCGGACAGCTACGAGCAGTACTTC.

This chain joins TRBV19 and TRBJ1-3, with D unclear. This CDR3 is built from 14 residues. V lost 3 bases and J lost 4, with 10 bases in between. Germline V gene lookup returns CDR1 LNHDA and CDR2 SQIVND (reference sequence). The CDR3 region is CASSMVVRGNTIYF. For the CDR3, the DNA is TGTGCCAGTAGTATGGTTGTGAGGGGAAACACCATATATTTT. Based on the CDR3 plus reference TRBV19 and TRBJ1-3, the full variable domain is DGGITQSPKYLFRKEGQNVTLSCEQNLNHDAMYWYRQDPGQGLRLIYYSQIVNDFQKGDIAEGYSVSREKKESFPLTVTSAQKNPTAFYLCASSMVVRGNTIYFGEGSWLTVV.

This chain links TRBV1 with TRBJ2-3; TRBD2, the table's D call, was not compared with the DNA. TRBV1 is given as a pseudogene. The CDR3 runs 19 residues. The DNA for the CDR3 is TGCACCAGCAGCCAAGACGACCCGGGACTAGCGGGGGGCCCAGATACGCAGTATTTT. Translated, it gives CTSSQDDPGLAGGPDTQYF.

The CDR3 loop is CASSPWLVSIRELFF. For the CDR3, the DNA is TGTGCCAGCTCACCCTGGCTAGTCAGCATCCGGGAGCTGTTTTTT. The V gene is TRBV18, the J gene TRBJ2-2, with D unresolved. This CDR3 is built from 15 residues. Deletions cut 3 bases from V and 9 bases from J, with 17 bases between. Germline assignment: CDR1 KGHSH and CDR2 LQKENI.

This sequence joins TRBV30 and TRBJ1-1, with 7 nucleotides matching TRBD1. CDR3 length: 14 amino acids. V trimming: 0 bases; J trimming: 3 bases; junction bases outside the gene matches: 4. Germline lookup yields CDR1 GTSNPN and CDR2 SVGIG (reference sequence). The CDR3 sequence: CAWSVYRGYTEAFF. In DNA form, the CDR3 reads TGTGCCTGGAGTGTATACAGGGGATACACTGAAGCTTTCTTT.

The rearrangement links TRBV6-1 to TRBJ1-2; D unresolved. The germline CDR1 and CDR2 sequences are MNHNS and SASEGT. The V and J ends lost 0 bases and 5 bases respectively, with 7 bases between them. The CDR3 contains 13 residues. CDR3 sequence: CASSEAGRYGYTF. CDR3 DNA sequence: TGTGCCAGCAGTGAAGCCGGGAGGTATGGCTACACCTTC.

The V call is TRBV2, the J call TRBJ1-1; 9 bases agree with TRBD1. The germline V gene encodes CDR1 SNHLY and CDR2 FYNNEI. This CDR3 contains 16 residues. After removal of 1 base from V and 4 bases from J, the junction contained 7 bases not matched to a gene. Here the CDR3 DNA reads TGTGCCAGCAGTGAAGGGAAACAGGGGGCGCGCACTGAAGCTTTCTTT. It translates to CASSEGKQGARTEAFF.

The chain has TRBV2 and TRBJ1-5; no clear D. Trimming left V 10 bases short and J 1 base short, with 11 bases between. Germline V gene sequence: CDR1 SNHLY, CDR2 FYNNEI. The CDR3 totals 13 residues. The CDR3 region is CATRGASNQPQHF. CDR3 in DNA: TGTGCCACCCGAGGAGCGAGCAATCAGCCCCAGCATTTT.

This clone was found once. The V and J genes are TRBV6-5 and TRBJ2-3; 8 bases align to TRBD2. The trim removed 4 bases at V and 6 bases at J, leaving 12 bases unmatched. The CDR3 length is 16 residues. Germline V gene data show CDR1 as MNHEY and CDR2 as SVGAGI. CDR3: CASSSAQRGYMDTQYF. CDR3 DNA: TGTGCCAGCAGTTCTGCCCAGCGGGGGTACATGGATACGCAGTATTTT.

The V and J genes are TRBV5-1 and TRBJ2-7, with 12 nucleotides matching TRBD1. V lost 3 bases, J lost 6 bases, and 7 bases stayed unmatched. CDR3 length: 15 amino acids. Germline V gene data show CDR1 as SGHRS and CDR2 as YFSETQ. As DNA, the CDR3 is TGCGCCAGCAGCTCTCACCCGGGACAGGGGGCCGAGCAGTACTTC. Translated: CASSSHPGQGAEQYF.

The CDR3 is CAISPGLAGTGANVLTF. The CDR3 DNA reads TGTGCCATTTCCCCGGGACTAGCGGGGACTGGGGCCAACGTCCTGACTTTC. The chain combines TRBV10-3 with TRBJ2-6, with TRBD2 identical over 13 bases. Per germline, CDR1 ENHRY and CDR2 SYGVKD. The CDR3 is made up of 17 amino acids. Trimming cost V 9 bases and J 2 bases; bases outside gene matches: 7.

V usage is TRBV6-6 and J usage is TRBJ1-1, with D tentatively TRBD1 (5 bases). Trimming took off 8 bases at V and 5 bases at J, with 6 bases between the two ends. The CDR3 has 10 amino acids. Germline values: CDR1 MNHNY, CDR2 SVGAGI (reference sequence). The CDR3 bases are TGTGCCAGCGGGGGGACTGAAGCTTTCTTT. Translating gives CASGGTEAFF.

The chain joins TRBV7-8 to TRBJ2-5, with 9 bases aligning to TRBD2. The V gene's germline CDR1 is SGHVS and CDR2 FQNEAQ. The ends lost 0 bases at V and 5 bases at J; junction bases unmatched: 1. CDR3 length: 14 amino acids. The CDR3 bases are TGTGCCAGCAGCTTAGCGCGGGGGGGGGAGACCCAGTACTTC. This sequence encodes CASSLARGGETQYF.

The rearrangement links TRBV2 to TRBJ2-2; D perhaps matches TRBD2 (6 bases). CDR1 and CDR2 from the germline V gene are SNHLY and FYNNEI. The CDR3 length is 14 residues. V lost 0 bases, J lost 6 bases, and 8 bases lay in between. CDR3 loop: CASSEATRSGELFF. Written as DNA, the CDR3 is TGTGCCAGCAGTGAAGCGACTAGATCCGGGGAGCTGTTTTTT.

V and J are TRBV12-5 and TRBJ2-1, with 14 bases aligning to TRBD2. This CDR3 has 16 residues. J lost 10 bases, V lost 6 bases, and 11 bases had no gene match. Germline lookup yields CDR1 LGHNT and CDR2 FRNRAP. CDR3 nucleotide sequence: TGTGCTAGTGGCGCCGGACTAGCGGGGGGCCCATTGGAGCAGTTCTTC. Translation: CASGAGLAGGPLEQFF.

J is TRBJ1-3 and V is TRBV11-2, with a weak D call TRBD1 (5 bases). The CDR3 totals 17 residues. Trimming stripped 5 bases from V and 7 bases from J, with 24 bases between. Germline V gene lookup returns CDR1 SGHAT and CDR2 FQNNGV. Here the CDR3 DNA reads TGTGCCAGCAGCGTCAAGGCCGGGAGTTACAGGAGTAACACCATATATTTT. This gives the protein CASSVKAGSYRSNTIYF.

This clone was recorded once. The gene calls are TRBV6-5 and TRBJ1-2; 8 nucleotides line up with TRBD1. V gave up 5 bases and J gave up 5 bases; unmatched junction bases: 7. Germline V gene lookup returns CDR1 MNHEY and CDR2 SVGAGI. The CDR3 spans 14 residues. CDR3 in DNA: TGTGCCAGCAGTAGATGGACAGGGCCGTATGGCTACACCTTC. Residues: CASSRWTGPYGYTF.

As DNA, the CDR3 is TGCGCCAACACCCAACTAGCGGGGGGGCCACGGAACACCGGGGAGCTGTTTTTT. Amino acids: CANTQLAGGPRNTGELFF. The rearrangement joins TRBV5-1 to TRBJ2-2; 13 bases are shared with TRBD2. Germline CDR1 and CDR2: SGHRS and YFSETQ. Unmatched junction bases numbered 12, after V lost 9 bases and J lost 1 base. The CDR3 is made up of 18 amino acids.

The rearrangement joins TRBV5-4 to TRBJ2-5, with 7 bases identical to TRBD1. The CDR3 spans 14 residues. Trimming cost V 4 bases and J 5 bases; bases outside gene matches: 8. Per the germline V gene, CDR1 is SGHNT and CDR2 is YYREEE (reference sequence). CDR3 amino acids: CASSTDRVWETQYF. In DNA form, the CDR3 reads TGTGCCAGCAGCACAGACAGGGTTTGGGAGACCCAGTACTTC.

This clone was seen only once. This chain links TRBV6-5 with TRBJ2-3; the match to TRBD2 covers 11 bases. The ends lost 2 bases at V and 3 bases at J; junction bases unmatched: 4. Germline CDR1 and CDR2: MNHEY and SVGAGI. This CDR3 is built from 16 residues. The CDR3 is CASSYPGLAVTDTQYF. CDR3 nucleotides: TGTGCCAGCAGTTACCCGGGACTAGCGGTTACAGATACGCAGTATTTT.

This rearrangement joins TRBV6-5 to TRBJ2-2, with D perhaps TRBD1 (5 bases). V lost 10 bases and J 1 base, leaving 16 bases between the germline ends. The CDR3 extends over 15 amino acids. The germline CDR1 and CDR2 sequences are MNHEY and SVGAGI. The CDR3 DNA is TGTGCCACTTCTTCCCGAAGGGGGAACACCGGGGAGCTGTTTTTT. Protein product: CATSSRRGNTGELFF.

The chain couples TRBV18 to TRBJ1-5; D is unclear. With 6 bases removed from V and 2 bases from J, the gap between germline ends came to 11 bases. The CDR3 extends over 14 amino acids. Germline CDR1 and CDR2: KGHSH and LQKENI. The DNA for the CDR3 is TGTGCCAGCTCGCTCGCGGGAGGCAATCAGCCCCAGCATTTT. It is translated as CASSLAGGNQPQHF.

V gene TRBV4-1 combines with J gene TRBJ2-3, with D hard to call. The CDR3 has 15 residues. From germline, CDR1 is MGHRA and CDR2 YSYEKL. V lost 0 bases and J 0 bases, leaving 7 bases between the germline ends. In nucleotides, the CDR3 is TGCGCCAGCAGCCAAGAGGGCCGAAGCACAGATACGCAGTATTTT. Translating it yields CASSQEGRSTDTQYF.

The V gene is TRBV5-4, the J gene TRBJ2-1; D is perhaps TRBD1 (6 bases). Trimming left V 5 bases short and J 0 bases short, with 12 bases between. The CDR3 loop spans 15 amino acids. Germline V gene sequence: CDR1 SGHNT, CDR2 YYREEE (reference sequence). The CDR3 protein is CASRPTGSSYNEQFF. The CDR3 nucleotides read TGTGCCAGCAGGCCTACAGGGAGCTCCTACAATGAGCAGTTCTTC.

The CDR3 DNA sequence: TGTGCCAGTAGTATAGGGGGGGACCAGCCCCAGCATTTT. This sequence encodes CASSIGGDQPQHF. The chain employs TRBV19 and TRBJ1-5; D possibly corresponds to TRBD1 (5 bases). The germline gives CDR1 LNHDA, CDR2 SQIVND (reference sequence). The length of the CDR3 is 13 residues. V was pared by 1 base and J by 7 bases, with 8 bases between.

The CDR3: CASSQSEGRDYSNQPQHF. In DNA form, the CDR3 reads TGCGCCAGCAGTCAATCGGAGGGCAGGGATTATAGCAATCAGCCCCAGCATTTT. The rearrangement links TRBV23-1 to TRBJ1-5, with D possibly matching TRBD1 (5 bases). TRBV23-1 falls under the ORF class, with uncertain function. V shed 0 bases and J shed 0 bases, with 15 bases lying between them. CDR3 length: 18 amino acids.

The chain links TRBV4-1 to TRBJ1-2; no definite D call. Germline V gene sequence: CDR1 MGHRA, CDR2 YSYEKL. V was pared by 0 bases and J by 4 bases, with 15 bases between. The CDR3 consists of 16 residues. CDR3 nucleotide sequence: TGCGCCAGCAGCCAAGATTTTCAGGTTCCTCTCTATGGCTACACCTTC. Translated, it gives CASSQDFQVPLYGYTF.

The CDR3 is CASSIPSAFGGNTIYF. For the CDR3, the DNA is TGTGCCAGCTCAATACCCTCCGCGTTCGGGGGAAACACCATATATTTT. The chain is built from TRBV18 and TRBJ1-3, with no clear D. The CDR3 runs to 16 residues. V lost 5 bases to trimming and J lost 4 bases, with 18 bases between them. CDR1 is KGHSH and CDR2 is LQKENI in the germline V gene.

The gene calls are TRBV4-3 and TRBJ1-6; no clear D. V gave up 0 bases and J gave up 9 bases, with 6 bases separating them. CDR1 and CDR2 (germline): LGHNA, YSLEER. CDR3 length: 13 residues. CDR3 in amino acids: CASSQDTSSPLHF. The CDR3 coding sequence is TGCGCCAGCAGCCAAGATACGAGTTCACCCCTCCACTTT.